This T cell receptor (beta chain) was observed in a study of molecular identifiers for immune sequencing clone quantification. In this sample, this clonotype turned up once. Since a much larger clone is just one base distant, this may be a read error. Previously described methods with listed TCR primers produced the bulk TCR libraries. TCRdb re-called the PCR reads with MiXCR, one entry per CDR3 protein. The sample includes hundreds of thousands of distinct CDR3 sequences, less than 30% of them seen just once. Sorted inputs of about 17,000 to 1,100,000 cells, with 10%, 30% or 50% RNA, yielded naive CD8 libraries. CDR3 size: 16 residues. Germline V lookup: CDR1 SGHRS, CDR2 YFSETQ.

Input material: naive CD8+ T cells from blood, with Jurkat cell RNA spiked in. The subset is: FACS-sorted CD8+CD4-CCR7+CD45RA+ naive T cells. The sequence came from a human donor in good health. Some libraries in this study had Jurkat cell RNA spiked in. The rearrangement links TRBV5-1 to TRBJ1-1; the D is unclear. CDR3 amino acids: CASSLRMGRMNTGAFF. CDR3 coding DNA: TGCGCCAGCAGCTTGAGGATGGGGAGGATGAACACTGGAGCTTTCTTT.